One sample yielded the 27 T cell receptor beta chains listed below, sequenced in a study of T-cell memory formation after mild COVID-19. TCRdb used MiXCR to reprocess the 5' RACE reads, holding one entry per CDR3 protein. The sample consists of about 320,000 distinct CDR3 sequences, 13% to 15% of them appearing once. Sequenced input: PBMCs or a T cell subset sorted from them (not recorded which). These receptors were collected from a man aged 18 to 29 who had mild COVID-19 (a few samples of this study predate the infection). Cell type and time point are not known.

The chain combines TRBV12-3 or TRBV12-4 with TRBJ1-2; D is unclear. This CDR3 comprises 12 residues. V was clipped by 2 bases and J by 6 bases, with 7 bases between them. The CDR3 spells CASSLRRHGYTF. CDR3 sequence (DNA): TGTGCCAGCAGTTTACGAAGACATGGCTACACCTTC.

The CDR3 DNA follows: TGTGCCAGCTCACCGGTGGGGGAGCCCCAGTACTTC. Amino acid sequence: CASSPVGEPQYF. The V and J genes are TRBV18 and TRBJ2-5; either TRBD1 or TRBD2 may fit D (5 bases each). The germline V gene encodes CDR1 KGHSH and CDR2 LQKENI. Trimming removed 3 bases from V and 9 bases from J, with 11 bases in between. This CDR3 is built from 12 residues.

The chain joins TRBV4-3 to TRBJ1-6; no firm D call. The CDR3 covers 16 residues. V was cut by 0 bases and J by 4 bases, with 10 bases left in between. Germline CDR1 reads LGHNA; CDR2 reads YSLEER. The CDR3 reads CASSQESSGYNSPLHF. In DNA, the CDR3 is TGCGCCAGCAGCCAAGAGAGTTCGGGATATAATTCACCCCTCCACTTT.

This clonotype was detected only a few times. V is TRBV7-2 and J is TRBJ1-2; no clear D gene. Trimming cost V 4 bases and J 4 bases, with 13 bases left between them. Germline CDR1 SGHTA, CDR2 FQGNSA. This CDR3 contains 14 residues. In DNA form, the CDR3 reads TGTGCCAGCAGCTCGAGAAGCCGGGGCTATGGCTACACCTTC. Encoded protein: CASSSRSRGYGYTF.

The V gene is TRBV27, the J gene TRBJ1-1; D is uncertain. The CDR3 has 13 residues. V was shortened by 5 bases and J by 3 bases, with 10 bases between the two germline ends. Per germline, CDR1 MNHEY and CDR2 SMNVEV (reference sequence). CDR3 residues: CASSEGLYTEAFF. DNA of the CDR3: TGTGCCAGCAGTGAAGGGCTTTACACTGAAGCTTTCTTT.

This clonotype has just a few counts. V is TRBV11-2 and J is TRBJ2-7, with D maybe TRBD1 (5 bases). Germline V gives CDR1 SGHAT, CDR2 FQNNGV. This CDR3 comprises 14 residues. With 8 bases removed from V and 0 bases from J, the gap between germline ends came to 14 bases. CDR3 in DNA: TGTGCCAGCTCCCCCGGACACAGCTCCTACGAGCAGTACTTC. Protein product: CASSPGHSSYEQYF.

There are a few counts of this clonotype. The chain carries TRBV7-9 and TRBJ2-7; TRBD2 is a possible D gene (6 bases). V dropped 4 bases and J dropped 6 bases, with 10 bases sitting between them. The germline V gene encodes CDR1 SEHNR and CDR2 FQNEAQ (reference sequence). CDR3 length: 12 amino acids. The CDR3 DNA reads TGTGCCAGCAGCTCCGGGACTCCCGAGCAGTACGTC. This encodes CASSSGTPEQYV.

This clonotype was seen a handful of times. For the CDR3, the DNA is TGCGCCAGCAGCCAAGTCCCCCGGGGAGCGCAAGAGACCCAGTACTTC. This encodes CASSQVPRGAQETQYF. The rearrangement links TRBV4-1 to TRBJ2-5; weak D call: TRBD2 (5 bases). The V gene lost 1 base and the J gene lost 2 bases, with 14 bases spanning the gap. This CDR3 spans 16 amino acids. The germline CDR1 and CDR2 sequences are MGHRA and YSYEKL.

The sample holds many counts of this clonotype. V usage is TRBV9 and J usage is TRBJ1-1, with D possibly matching TRBD1 (5 bases). Germline V CDR1 and CDR2: SGDLS, YYNGEE. The V end lost 0 bases, the J end lost 6 bases, and 12 bases lay between the germline ends. The length of the CDR3 is 14 residues. In DNA, the CDR3 is TGTGCCAGCAGCGTAGGAGGGGATAGCGCTGAAGCTTTCTTT. Encoded protein: CASSVGGDSAEAFF.

This clonotype has more than one count but fewer than ten. The chain links TRBV6-2 or TRBV6-3 to TRBJ2-4; D possibly uses TRBD1 or TRBD2 (6 bases each). This CDR3 comprises 14 residues. V lost 2 bases to trimming and J lost 6 bases, with 11 bases between them. Germline CDR1 is MNHEY and CDR2 is SVGEGT. CDR3 region: CASSYRGVANIQYF. The CDR3 DNA reads TGTGCCAGCAGTTACAGGGGGGTCGCAAACATTCAGTACTTC.

The chain carries TRBV12-3 or TRBV12-4 and TRBJ2-2; D is unclear. The CDR3 is 15 residues long. Trimming removed 5 bases at V and 1 base at J, with 11 bases between. The CDR3 sequence is CASSLGRRNTGELFF. For the CDR3, the DNA is TGTGCCAGCAGTCTCGGACGGAGGAACACCGGGGAGCTGTTTTTT.

This clonotype occurred a few times. V and J are TRBV6-1 and TRBJ2-7; D not certain. This CDR3 has 13 amino acids. Germline V CDR1 and CDR2: MNHNS, SASEGT. V was pared by 4 bases and J by 3 bases, with 10 bases between. This CDR3 reads CASSATWGYEQYV. The CDR3, as DNA: TGTGCCAGCAGTGCGACGTGGGGCTACGAGCAGTACGTC.

This clonotype was recorded at least ten times. The chain combines TRBV20-1 with TRBJ1-1; 7 bases are shared with TRBD1. CDR1 is DFQATT, CDR2 SNEGSKA, per germline (reference sequence). The CDR3 runs 12 residues. V shed 5 bases, J shed 6 bases, and the junction held 6 bases outside the gene matches. The CDR3 spells CSAGDSSSEAFF. For the CDR3, the DNA is TGCAGTGCTGGGGACAGTTCTTCTGAAGCTTTCTTT.

This clonotype was seen a handful of times. This chain uses TRBV4-1 with TRBJ2-3, with no clear D. The V end was cut by 3 bases, the J end by 4 bases, with 11 bases between. The CDR3 consists of 14 residues. CDR1 is MGHRA and CDR2 is YSYEKL in the germline V gene. The CDR3 nucleotides are TGCGCCAGCAGCCAGGGCACCGGCCCAGATACGCAGTATTTT. Protein product: CASSQGTGPDTQYF.

This clonotype was seen a few times. The chain employs TRBV28 and TRBJ2-1, with D maybe TRBD2 (5 bases). V lost 6 bases and J lost 4, with 16 bases in between. Germline V gene data show CDR1 as MDHEN and CDR2 as SYDVKM. This CDR3 is 15 amino acids long. Here the CDR3 reads CASSPRYGDYNEQFF. CDR3 nucleotides: TGTGCCAGCAGCCCACGGTACGGGGATTACAATGAGCAGTTCTTC.

The chain combines TRBV3-1 with TRBJ1-5, with D possibly being TRBD1 (6 bases). V was shortened by 4 bases and J by 0 bases, with 10 bases between the two germline ends. The CDR3 has 15 residues. Looked up from germline, CDR1 is LGHDT and CDR2 is YNNKEL (reference sequence). CDR3 sequence (DNA): TGTGCCAGCAGCCCAGGGGCGCCTAGCAATCAGCCCCAGCATTTT. It specifies CASSPGAPSNQPQHF.

This clonotype has more than one count but fewer than ten. The chain uses TRBV7-2 and TRBJ2-3; the D call may be TRBD1 or TRBD2 (5 bases each). Trimming left V 5 bases short and J 6 bases short, with 15 bases between. There are 14 residues in the CDR3. Germline V gives CDR1 SGHTA, CDR2 FQGNSA. The CDR3 here is CASSPGRGYDTQYF. The DNA for the CDR3 is TGTGCCAGCAGCCCGGGACGGGGCTACGATACGCAGTATTTT. Complete variable domain (other parts from reference TRBV7-2 and TRBJ2-3): GAGVSQSPSNKVTEKGKDVELRCDPISGHTALYWYRQSLGQGLEFLIYFQGNSAPDKSGLPSDRFSAERTGGSVSTLTIQRTQQEDSAVYLCASSPGRGYDTQYFGPGTRLTVL.

This clonotype has a handful of counts. The rearrangement joins TRBV10-2 to TRBJ2-2; D might be TRBD2 (6 bases). Germline loops: CDR1 WSHSY, CDR2 SAAADI. V was pared by 4 bases and J by 2 bases, with 17 bases between. This CDR3 has 17 residues. CDR3 nucleotides: TGCGCCAGCAGTGTACGGCCCGGGACTCCTAACACCGGGGAGCTGTTTTTT. Amino acids: CASSVRPGTPNTGELFF.

The V gene is TRBV5-1, the J gene TRBJ2-3; TRBD1 matches at 7 bases. This CDR3 has 16 residues. Germline CDR1 reads SGHRS; CDR2 reads YFSETQ. V shed 0 bases, J shed 2 bases, and the junction held 6 bases outside the gene matches. The CDR3 is CASSLAAGGFTDTQYF. The CDR3 DNA follows: TGCGCCAGCAGCTTGGCGGCAGGGGGTTTCACAGATACGCAGTATTTT.

The chain joins TRBV7-3 to TRBJ1-1, with D perhaps matching TRBD1 (5 bases). CDR3 length equals 15 residues. The V gene's germline CDR1 is SGHTA and CDR2 FQGTGA. The V end lost 2 bases, the J end lost 4 bases, and 14 bases lay between the germline ends. CDR3 nucleotides: TGTGCCAGCAGCTTAGTCTCGGGGACGGCCACTGAAGCTTTCTTT. Amino acids: CASSLVSGTATEAFF.

The rearrangement links TRBV5-5 to TRBJ1-2, with D perhaps matching TRBD1 (5 bases). Trimming removed 0 bases at V and 8 bases at J, with 14 bases between. This CDR3 has 14 amino acids. From germline, CDR1 is SGHKS and CDR2 YYEKEE (reference sequence). This CDR3 reads CASSLAFRQLGYTF. CDR3 nucleotides: TGTGCCAGCAGCTTGGCCTTTCGACAGCTAGGCTACACCTTC.

V is TRBV12-3 or TRBV12-4 and J is TRBJ2-3; possible D gene TRBD1, 6 bases. Between the trimmed V and J ends, which lost 4 bases and 5 bases, there was a span of 13 bases. CDR3 size: 14 residues. The chain's CDR3 is CASSSRWGQDTQYF. The DNA of the CDR3 is TGTGCCAGCAGTTCCCGGTGGGGGCAAGATACGCAGTATTTT.

This clonotype was recorded at least ten times. CDR3 coding DNA: TGTGCCAGCAGCTTAGCCACAGCGTTTAATGACTACGAGCAGTACTTC. Encoded protein: CASSLATAFNDYEQYF. The chain employs TRBV7-2 and TRBJ2-7, with D hard to call. The length of the CDR3 is 16 residues. Trimming left V 0 bases short and J 3 bases short, with 15 bases between. CDR1 is SGHTA and CDR2 is FQGNSA in the germline V gene.

The sample holds many counts of this clonotype. V usage is TRBV7-2 and J usage is TRBJ2-1; TRBD2 matches at 8 bases. Per germline, CDR1 SGHTA and CDR2 FQGNSA. This CDR3 is built from 16 residues. V lost 2 bases to trimming and J lost 3 bases; unmatched junction nucleotides: 6. This CDR3 reads CASSLSGGNLYNEQFF. In DNA form, the CDR3 reads TGTGCCAGCAGCTTATCGGGGGGGAACCTCTACAATGAGCAGTTCTTC.

In its sample, this clonotype was seen a few times. The CDR3 loop is CASSFEGQGEYQETQYF. The CDR3 DNA follows: TGTGCCAGCAGCTTCGAGGGACAGGGAGAGTACCAAGAGACCCAGTACTTC. This chain joins TRBV11-2 and TRBJ2-5; the match to TRBD1 covers 9 bases. The CDR3 runs to 17 residues. Germline V lookup: CDR1 SGHAT, CDR2 FQNNGV. V was clipped by 3 bases and J by 0 bases; unmatched bases: 8.

This CDR3 is CASSQGTKETQYF. DNA for the CDR3: TGCGCCAGCAGCCAGGGAACCAAAGAGACCCAGTACTTC. The gene calls are TRBV4-3 and TRBJ2-5; no clear D. The CDR3 has 13 amino acids. V dropped 3 bases and J dropped 3 bases, with 8 bases sitting between them. Germline values: CDR1 LGHNA, CDR2 YSLEER.

The table lists this clonotype with a few counts. In nucleotides, the CDR3 is TGTGCCACCAGCAGAGTCTCAGGGGGCAATCAGCCCCAGCATTTT. Translating it yields CATSRVSGGNQPQHF. The chain links TRBV15 to TRBJ1-5; weak D call: TRBD1 (6 bases). CDR3 length: 15 residues. Trimming removed 1 base from V and 2 bases from J, with 9 bases in between. Germline-derived CDR1 and CDR2 are LNHNV and YYDKDF (reference sequence).